This T cell receptor beta chain stems from a study of T cells after posttransplantation cyclophosphamide. A remark on this clone: The antigen remains unidentified.

V lost 4 bases to trimming and J lost 3 bases; unmatched junction nucleotides: 1. The CDR3 loop spans 12 amino acids. Germline V gene sequence: CDR1 SGHDT, CDR2 YYEEEE. Study-level results: Later post-transplant blood repertoires were often dominated by donor CD8+ memory clones.

Method: immunoSEQ multiplex PCR; TCRdb's copy keeps in-frame clones and lacks some. The sample lists roughly 25,000 clones, more than 75% occurring once. The sequenced material came from PBMCs. The sequence was obtained from an older woman with a blood cancer, CMV-positive, and with a related stem cell donor. The gene calls are TRBV5-6 and TRBJ2-7; 7 bases map to TRBD1. CDR3 sequence (DNA): TGTGCCAGCAGCCGGGACAGCTACGAGCAGTACTTC. Its translation: CASSRDSYEQYF.